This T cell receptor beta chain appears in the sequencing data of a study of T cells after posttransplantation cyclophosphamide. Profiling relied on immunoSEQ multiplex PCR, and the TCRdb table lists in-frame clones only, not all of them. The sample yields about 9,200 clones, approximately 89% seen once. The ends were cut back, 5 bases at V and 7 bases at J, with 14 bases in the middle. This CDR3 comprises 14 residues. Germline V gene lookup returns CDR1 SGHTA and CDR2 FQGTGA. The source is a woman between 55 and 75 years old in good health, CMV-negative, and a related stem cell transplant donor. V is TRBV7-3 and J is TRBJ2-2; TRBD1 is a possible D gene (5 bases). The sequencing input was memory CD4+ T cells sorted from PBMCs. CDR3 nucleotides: TGTGCCAGCAGCGACGTAAGGGGCGGCGGGGAGCTGTTTTTT. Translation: CASSDVRGGGELFF. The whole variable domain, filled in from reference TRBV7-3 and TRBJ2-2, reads GAGVSQTPSNKVTEKGKYVELRCDPISGHTALYWYRQSLGQGPEFLIYFQGTGAADDSGLPNDRFFAVRPEGSVSTLKIQRTERGDSAVYLCASSDVRGGGELFFGEGSRLTVL.